Listed below are T cell receptor beta chains from one sample, sequenced in a study of Tregs in tolerant kidney transplant recipients. Generated by immunoSEQ multiplex PCR, the TCRdb table keeps only in-frame clones and is missing some. The sample includes 200,000 to 300,000 clones, about 80% of them seen just once. Sequencing input: CD4+ T cells from blood. These receptors came from a human donor in good health. Both conserved end residues are part of each CDR3. D genes are given only for firm matches. The size of a clone is reported for some rows only, either as once, few or many, or as a class for expanded clones.

size	D	V	J	DNA	CDR3
.	.	TRBV4-1	TRBJ1-6	TGCGCCAGCAGCCAAGAGACGACCTATAATTCACCCCTCCACTTT	CASSQETTYNSPLHF
.	.	TRBV7-6	TRBJ2-2	TGTGCCAGCAGCTTAGTCTCCCCGGGCACCGGGGAGCTGTTTTTT	CASSLVSPGTGELFF
.	.	TRBV5-1	TRBJ1-6	TGCGCCAGCAGCTTGGAGGTGAATTCACCCCTCCACTTT	CASSLEVNSPLHF
few	TRBD1	TRBV2	TRBJ1-1	TGTGCCAGCAGGCCACAGGGGATGAACACTGAAGCTTTCTTT	CASRPQGMNTEAFF
.	.	TRBV6-1	TRBJ1-5	TGTGCCAGCAGTGAAAAGACGGGGAGCAATCAGCCCCAGCATTTT	CASSEKTGSNQPQHF
.	.	TRBV2	TRBJ1-5	TGTGCCAGCAGTGAAGCGTATCAGAATCAGCCCCAGCATTTT	CASSEAYQNQPQHF
.	TRBD1	TRBV5-1	TRBJ2-3	TGCGCCAGCACCCCATTCGGGACAGGCACAGATACGCAGTATTTT	CASTPFGTGTDTQYF
few	TRBD2	TRBV6-4	TRBJ2-5	TGTGCCAGCAGTGAATCCGGGACTACCGGAGAGACCCAGTACTTC	CASSESGTTGETQYF
once	.	TRBV11-2	TRBJ1-2	TGTGCCAGCAGCTTAGGAGGCAGATGGCACTCTAACTATGGCTACACCTTC	CASSLGGRWHSNYGYTF
once	.	TRBV2	TRBJ1-1	TGTGCCAGCAGGGACCCGGGGGGGGCGAACACTGAAGCTTTCTTT	CASRDPGGANTEAFF
.	.	TRBV11-2	TRBJ1-4	TGTGCCAGCAGCTTAAAGGGGGGCTTCATGAATGGGCTGTTTTTT	CASSLKGGFMNGLFF
few	.	TRBV2	TRBJ2-1	TGTGCCAGCAGTGTACTAAATCTCTCTGAGCAGTTCTTC	CASSVLNLSEQFF
.	TRBD2	TRBV6-6	TRBJ2-1	TGTGCCAGCAGCCCAACTAGCGGGAACTATGAGCAGTTCTTC	CASSPTSGNYEQFF
.	.	TRBV9	TRBJ2-7	TGTGCCAGCAGCGTCCGGGTTACCTCCGAGCAGTACTTC	CASSVRVTSEQYF
.	.	TRBV11-2	TRBJ1-4	TGTGCCAGCAGCTTAACTCGGGACCGCCTGGGGGAACTGTTTTTT	CASSLTRDRLGELFF
few	.	TRBV4-1	TRBJ1-4	TGCGCCAGCAGCCTAAGTTTCCCCGTGGAGGAAAAACTGTTTTTT	CASSLSFPVEEKLFF
.	TRBD2	TRBV11-2	TRBJ2-3	TGTGCCAGCAGGGCGACTAGCGGGGCCCCTTATACGCAGTATTTT	CASRATSGAPYTQYF
.	.	TRBV7-9	TRBJ1-4	TGTGCCAGCAGGGCGACAGGCGCAGAAAAACTGTTTTTT	CASRATGAEKLFF
.	TRBD1	TRBV18	TRBJ1-1	TGTGCCAGCTCAGACTCCTACAGGGGCCTGGAGGACACTGAAGCTTTCTTT	CASSDSYRGLEDTEAFF
.	.	TRBV9	TRBJ1-1	TGTGCCAGCAGCGTAGCCCCAAACACTGAAGCTTTCTTT	CASSVAPNTEAFF
.	TRBD1	TRBV7-3	TRBJ2-7	TGTGCCAGCTCTATTTATAGGACAGGGCCCTACGAGCAGTACTTC	CASSIYRTGPYEQYF
.	.	TRBV11-2	TRBJ2-7	TGTGCCAGCAGCTCCCTTAGAGTTGGTCCGGGCTCCTACGAGCAGTACTTC	CASSSLRVGPGSYEQYF
once	TRBD2	TRBV11-3	TRBJ2-5	TGTGCCAGCAGCCCCCGGTGTGCGCGGGAGGGCTTTGAGACCCAGTACTTC	CASSPRCAREGFETQYF
few	TRBD2	TRBV7-8	TRBJ2-1	TGTGCCAGCAGCTCAAGAGCGGGGGTAAATGAGCAGTTCTTC	CASSSRAGVNEQFF
.	.	TRBV9	TRBJ1-2	TGTGCCAGCAGCTTGAGGACGAGAGGAGATGGCTACACCTTC	CASSLRTRGDGYTF
few	TRBD2	TRBV7-8	TRBJ2-7	TGTGCCAGCAGCTTTACTAGCGGGAACGGCGAGCAGTACTTC	CASSFTSGNGEQYF
.	.	TRBV5-1	TRBJ2-5	TGCGCCAGCAGCTTCCCCGGGAAAGAGACCCAGTACTTC	CASSFPGKETQYF
.	.	TRBV21-1	TRBJ2-3	TGTGCCAGCAGCACGGGACTAGCGGGAGAGCTGAGCACAGATACGCAGTATTTT	CASSTGLAGELSTDTQYF
once	TRBD1	TRBV18	TRBJ1-2	TGTGCCAGCTCAATGCCGGGACAGGGTCGGGGTGGCTACACCTTC	CASSMPGQGRGGYTF
few	TRBD1	TRBV5-6	TRBJ2-7	TGTGCCAGCAGCTTGGAAGGGGGCGGCGAGCAGTACTTC	CASSLEGGGEQYF
.	.	TRBV5-1	TRBJ1-1	TGCGCCAGCAGCTTGCATCCGGGGAACACTGAAGCTTTCTTT	CASSLHPGNTEAFF
.	.	TRBV6-1	TRBJ1-1	TGTGCCAGCAGTACTTGGACAGTGAACACTGAAGCTTTCTTT	CASSTWTVNTEAFF
.	.	TRBV2	TRBJ1-3	TGTGCCAGCAGTAGGACTCTACAGACTAACTCTGGAAACACCATATATTTT	CASSRTLQTNSGNTIYF
once	.	TRBV7-3	TRBJ1-1	TGTGCCAGCAGCTCGGACACCTACACTGAAGCTTTCTTT	CASSSDTYTEAFF
.	.	TRBV19	TRBJ1-3	TGTGCCAGTAGTAACCCGGGCTCTGGAAACACCATATATTTT	CASSNPGSGNTIYF
.	.	TRBV19	TRBJ1-2	TGTGCCAGCCTCGAATCGAGGGATCGCTATGGCTACACCTTC	CASLESRDRYGYTF
.	.	TRBV18	TRBJ1-3	TGTGCCAGCTCTCCAGACACTATCTCCTCTGGAAACACCATATATTTT	CASSPDTISSGNTIYF
.	TRBD1	TRBV6-1	TRBJ1-2	TGTGCCAGCAGTGAAAGCAGGGGGTGGGGTGGCTACACCTTC	CASSESRGWGGYTF
few	.	TRBV6-5	TRBJ1-2	TGTGCCAGCAGTTACAAGGGTCCTAACTATGGCTACACCTTC	CASSYKGPNYGYTF
.	.	TRBV29-1	TRBJ2-5	TGCAGCGTTGAATTGCGGGCCCGCCAAGAGACCCAGTACTTC	CSVELRARQETQYF
.	TRBD2	TRBV5-1	TRBJ2-5	TGCGCCAGCAGCATAACTAGCGGGACCAGCGGGGAGACCCAGTACTTC	CASSITSGTSGETQYF
.	TRBD1	TRBV29-1	TRBJ1-2	TGCAGCGTTGACCAGGGGGTAGAATATGGCTACACCTTC	CSVDQGVEYGYTF